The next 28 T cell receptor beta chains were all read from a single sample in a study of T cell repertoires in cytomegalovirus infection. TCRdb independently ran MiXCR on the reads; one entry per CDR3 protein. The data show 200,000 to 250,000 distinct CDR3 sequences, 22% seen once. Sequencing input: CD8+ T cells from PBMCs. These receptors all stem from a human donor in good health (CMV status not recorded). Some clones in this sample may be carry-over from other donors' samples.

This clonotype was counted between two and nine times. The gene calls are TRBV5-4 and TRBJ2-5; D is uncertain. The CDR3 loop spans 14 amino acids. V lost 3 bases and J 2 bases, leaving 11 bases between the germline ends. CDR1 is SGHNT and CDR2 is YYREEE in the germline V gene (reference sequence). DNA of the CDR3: TGTGCCAGCAGCTGGGGTAGGCGGCAAGAGACCCAGTACTTC. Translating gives CASSWGRRQETQYF.

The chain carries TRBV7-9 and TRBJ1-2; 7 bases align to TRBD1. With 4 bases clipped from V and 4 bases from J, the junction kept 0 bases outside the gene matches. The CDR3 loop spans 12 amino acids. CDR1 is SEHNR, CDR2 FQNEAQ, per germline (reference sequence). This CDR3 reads CASSWDSYGYTF. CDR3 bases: TGTGCCAGCAGCTGGGACAGCTATGGCTACACCTTC.

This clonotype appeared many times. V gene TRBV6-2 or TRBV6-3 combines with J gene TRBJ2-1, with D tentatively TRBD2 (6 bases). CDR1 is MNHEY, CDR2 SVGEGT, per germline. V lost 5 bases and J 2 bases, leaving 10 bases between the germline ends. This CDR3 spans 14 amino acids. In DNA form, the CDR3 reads TGTGCCAGCAGTACTAGCTCAACCTACAATGAGCAGTTCTTC. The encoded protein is CASSTSSTYNEQFF.

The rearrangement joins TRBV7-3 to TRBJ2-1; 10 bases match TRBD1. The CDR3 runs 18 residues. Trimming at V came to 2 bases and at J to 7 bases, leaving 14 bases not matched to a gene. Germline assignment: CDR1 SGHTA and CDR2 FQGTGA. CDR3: CASSLDGVGQGSWNEQFF. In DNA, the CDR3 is TGTGCCAGCAGCTTAGACGGAGTGGGACAGGGGTCGTGGAATGAGCAGTTCTTC.

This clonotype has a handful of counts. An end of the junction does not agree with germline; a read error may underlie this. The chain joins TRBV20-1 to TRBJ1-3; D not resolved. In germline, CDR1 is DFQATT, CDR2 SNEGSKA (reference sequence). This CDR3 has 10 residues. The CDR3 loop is CSASGDTIYF. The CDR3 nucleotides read TGCAGTGCTAGTGGAGACACCATATATTTT.

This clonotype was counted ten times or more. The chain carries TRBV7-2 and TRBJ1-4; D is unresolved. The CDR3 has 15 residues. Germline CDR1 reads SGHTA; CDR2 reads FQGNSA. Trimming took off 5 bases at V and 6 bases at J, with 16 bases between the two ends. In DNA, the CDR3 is TGTGCCAGCAGCATCCCGCGGTTCACGGATGAAAAACTGTTTTTT. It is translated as CASSIPRFTDEKLFF.

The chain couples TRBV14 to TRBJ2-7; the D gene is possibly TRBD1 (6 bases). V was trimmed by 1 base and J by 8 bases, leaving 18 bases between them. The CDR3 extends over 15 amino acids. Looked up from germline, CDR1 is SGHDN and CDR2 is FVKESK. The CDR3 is CASSQVVSGASKQYF. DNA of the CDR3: TGTGCCAGCAGCCAAGTGGTTTCAGGGGCAAGCAAGCAGTACTTC.

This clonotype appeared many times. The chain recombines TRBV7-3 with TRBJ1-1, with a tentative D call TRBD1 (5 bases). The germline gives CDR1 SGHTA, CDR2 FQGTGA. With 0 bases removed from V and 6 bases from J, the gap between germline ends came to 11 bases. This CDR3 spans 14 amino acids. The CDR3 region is CASSLTAGGAEAFF. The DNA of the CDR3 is TGTGCCAGCAGCTTAACGGCCGGGGGTGCTGAAGCTTTCTTT.

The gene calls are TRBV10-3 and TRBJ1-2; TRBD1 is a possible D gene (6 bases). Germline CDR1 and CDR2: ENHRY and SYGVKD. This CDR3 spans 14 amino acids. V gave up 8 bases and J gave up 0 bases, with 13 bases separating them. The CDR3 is CAIQRTEANYGYTF. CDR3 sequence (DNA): TGTGCCATCCAAAGGACAGAAGCTAACTATGGCTACACCTTC.

CDR3 residues: CASSLEGFGYLAETQYF. CDR3 bases: TGTGCCAGCAGCTTGGAAGGGTTCGGGTATCTGGCGGAGACCCAGTACTTC. The genes are TRBV5-4 and TRBJ2-5; D unclear. V was shortened by 0 bases and J by 5 bases, with 20 bases between the two germline ends. Germline V CDR1 and CDR2: SGHNT, YYREEE (reference sequence). This CDR3 contains 17 residues.

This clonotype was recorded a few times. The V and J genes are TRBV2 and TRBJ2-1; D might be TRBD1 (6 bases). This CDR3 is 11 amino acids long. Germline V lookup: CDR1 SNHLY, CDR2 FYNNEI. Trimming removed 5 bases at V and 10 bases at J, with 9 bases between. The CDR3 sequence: CASSQGWEQFF. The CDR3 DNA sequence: TGTGCCAGCAGTCAGGGGTGGGAGCAGTTCTTC.

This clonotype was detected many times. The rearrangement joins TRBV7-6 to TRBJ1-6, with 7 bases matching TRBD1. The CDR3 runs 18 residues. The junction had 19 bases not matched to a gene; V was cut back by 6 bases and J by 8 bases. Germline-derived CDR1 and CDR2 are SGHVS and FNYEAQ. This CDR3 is CASSPTGQSPPGHSPLHF. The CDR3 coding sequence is TGTGCCAGCAGTCCGACGGGACAGAGCCCTCCTGGGCATTCACCCCTCCACTTT.

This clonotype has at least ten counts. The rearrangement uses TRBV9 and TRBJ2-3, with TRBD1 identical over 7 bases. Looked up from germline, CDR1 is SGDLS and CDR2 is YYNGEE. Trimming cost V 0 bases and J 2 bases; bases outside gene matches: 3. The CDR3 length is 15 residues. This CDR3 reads CASSVEGTVTDTQYF. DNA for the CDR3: TGTGCCAGCAGCGTAGAAGGGACAGTCACAGATACGCAGTATTTT. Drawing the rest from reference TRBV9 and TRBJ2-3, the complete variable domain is DSGVTQTPKHLITATGQRVTLRCSPRSGDLSVYWYQQSLDQGLQFLIQYYNGEERAKGNILERFSAQQFPDLHSELNLSSLELGDSALYFCASSVEGTVTDTQYFGPGTRLTVL.

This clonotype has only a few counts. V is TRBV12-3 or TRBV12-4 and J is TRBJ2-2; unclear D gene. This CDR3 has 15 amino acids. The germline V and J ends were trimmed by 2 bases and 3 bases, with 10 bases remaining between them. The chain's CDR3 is CASSLLGGDTGELFF. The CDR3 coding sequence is TGTGCCAGCAGTTTACTGGGCGGTGACACCGGGGAGCTGTTTTTT.

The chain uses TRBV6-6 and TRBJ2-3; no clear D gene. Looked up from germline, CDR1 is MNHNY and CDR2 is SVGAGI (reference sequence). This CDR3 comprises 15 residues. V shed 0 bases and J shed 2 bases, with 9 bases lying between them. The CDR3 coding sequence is TGTGCCAGCAGTTACTCGAATGGTCTCACAGATACGCAGTATTTT. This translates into CASSYSNGLTDTQYF.

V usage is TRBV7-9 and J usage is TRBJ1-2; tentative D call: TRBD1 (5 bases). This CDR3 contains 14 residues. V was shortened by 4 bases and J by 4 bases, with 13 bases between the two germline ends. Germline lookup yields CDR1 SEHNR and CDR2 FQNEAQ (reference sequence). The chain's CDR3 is CASSSVPGTYGYTF. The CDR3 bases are TGTGCCAGCAGCTCGGTACCGGGGACCTATGGCTACACCTTC.

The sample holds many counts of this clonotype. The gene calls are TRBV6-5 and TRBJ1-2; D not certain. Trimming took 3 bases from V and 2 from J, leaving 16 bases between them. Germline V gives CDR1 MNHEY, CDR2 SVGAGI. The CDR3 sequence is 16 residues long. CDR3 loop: CASSYSLNAVNYGYTF. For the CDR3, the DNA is TGTGCCAGCAGTTATTCTTTAAACGCGGTCAACTATGGCTACACCTTC.

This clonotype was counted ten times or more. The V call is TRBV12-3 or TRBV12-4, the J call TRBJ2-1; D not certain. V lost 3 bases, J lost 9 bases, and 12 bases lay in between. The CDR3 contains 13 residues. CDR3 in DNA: TGTGCCAGCAGTTTTTCTATAGGCGGTGAGCAGTTCTTC. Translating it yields CASSFSIGGEQFF.

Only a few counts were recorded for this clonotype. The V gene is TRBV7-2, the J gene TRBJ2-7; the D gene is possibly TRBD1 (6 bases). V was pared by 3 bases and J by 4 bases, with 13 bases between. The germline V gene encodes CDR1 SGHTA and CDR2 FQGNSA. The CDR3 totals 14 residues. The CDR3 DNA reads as TGTGCCAGCAGCTTCCTGGGGGCGCAATACGAGCAGTACTTC. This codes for CASSFLGAQYEQYF.

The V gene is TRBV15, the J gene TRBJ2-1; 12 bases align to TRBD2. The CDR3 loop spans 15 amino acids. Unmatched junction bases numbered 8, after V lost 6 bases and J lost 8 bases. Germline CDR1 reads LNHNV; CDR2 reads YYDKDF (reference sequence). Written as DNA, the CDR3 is TGTGCCACCAGTCCTTGGACTAGCGGGGCACATGAGCAGTTCTTC. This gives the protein CATSPWTSGAHEQFF.

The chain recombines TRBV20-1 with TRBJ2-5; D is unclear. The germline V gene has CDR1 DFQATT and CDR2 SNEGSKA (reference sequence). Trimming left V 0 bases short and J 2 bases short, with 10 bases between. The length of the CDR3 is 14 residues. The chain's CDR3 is CSARDSFDQETQYF. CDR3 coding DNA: TGCAGTGCTAGAGATAGTTTTGATCAAGAGACCCAGTACTTC.

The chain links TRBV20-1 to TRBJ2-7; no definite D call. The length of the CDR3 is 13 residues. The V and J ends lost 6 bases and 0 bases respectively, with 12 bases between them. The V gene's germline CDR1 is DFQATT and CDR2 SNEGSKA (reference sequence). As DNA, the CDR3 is TGCAGTGCCCGCCGCGCAGGCTCCTACGAGCAGTACTTC. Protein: CSARRAGSYEQYF.

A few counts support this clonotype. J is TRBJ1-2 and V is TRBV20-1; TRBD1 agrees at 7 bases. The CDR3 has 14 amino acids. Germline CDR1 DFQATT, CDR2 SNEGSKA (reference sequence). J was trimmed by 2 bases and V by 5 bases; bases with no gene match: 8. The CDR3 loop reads CSALRQGSNYGYTF. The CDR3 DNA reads TGCAGTGCTCTCCGACAGGGATCGAACTATGGCTACACCTTC.

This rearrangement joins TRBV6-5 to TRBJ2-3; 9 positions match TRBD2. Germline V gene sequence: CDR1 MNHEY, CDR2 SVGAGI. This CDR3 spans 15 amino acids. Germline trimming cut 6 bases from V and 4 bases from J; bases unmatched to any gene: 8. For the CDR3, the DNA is TGTGCCAGCAGCTCCACGACTAGCGGAGCAGATACGCAGTATTTT. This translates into CASSSTTSGADTQYF.

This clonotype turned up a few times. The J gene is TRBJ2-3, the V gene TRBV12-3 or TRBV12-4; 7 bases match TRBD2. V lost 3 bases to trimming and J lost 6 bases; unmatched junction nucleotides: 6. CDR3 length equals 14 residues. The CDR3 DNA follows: TGTGCCAGCAGTTTGTTCCGGGGAGGGGATACGCAGTATTTT. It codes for CASSLFRGGDTQYF.

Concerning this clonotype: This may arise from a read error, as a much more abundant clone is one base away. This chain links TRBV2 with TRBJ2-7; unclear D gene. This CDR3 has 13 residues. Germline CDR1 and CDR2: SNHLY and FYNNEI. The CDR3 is CASSVREAYEQNF. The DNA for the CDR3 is TGTGCCAGCAGTGTGAGAGAGGCCTACGAGCAGAACTTC.

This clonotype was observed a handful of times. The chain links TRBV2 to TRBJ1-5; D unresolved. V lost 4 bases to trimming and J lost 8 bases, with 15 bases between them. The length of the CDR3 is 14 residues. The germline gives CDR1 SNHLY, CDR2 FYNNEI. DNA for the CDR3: TGTGCCAGCAGTGTACTAGGAACGTTGGAGCCCCAGCATTTT. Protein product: CASSVLGTLEPQHF.

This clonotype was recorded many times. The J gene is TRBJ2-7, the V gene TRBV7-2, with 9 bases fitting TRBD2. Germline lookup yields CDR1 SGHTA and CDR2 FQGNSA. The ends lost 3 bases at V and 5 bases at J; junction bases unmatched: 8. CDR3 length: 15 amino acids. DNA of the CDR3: TGTGCCAGCAGCTTGAGCGGGGGGCCGGGCAACGAGCAGTACTTC. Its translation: CASSLSGGPGNEQYF.